This passage covers 27 T cell receptor beta chains from one sample sequenced in a study of T cell responses to AZD1222 COVID-19 vaccine. Clones were sequenced by immunoSEQ multiplex PCR, and TCRdb holds only the in-frame ones, with some missing. The sample records about 150,000 clones, about 90% being singletons. Specimen: peripheral blood, collected 28 days after the second AZD1222 dose. The receptors come from an adult who received the AZD1222 COVID-19 vaccine.

The chain couples TRBV18 to TRBJ1-1; no firm D call. CDR3 length: 14 amino acids. CDR1 is KGHSH and CDR2 is LQKENI in the germline V gene. With 3 bases removed from V and 4 bases from J, the gap between germline ends came to 12 bases. This CDR3 reads CASSPFTDTTEAFF. CDR3 DNA: TGTGCCAGCTCACCCTTCACAGATACCACTGAAGCTTTCTTT.

This clone was counted a few times. The chain combines TRBV12-1 with TRBJ1-4; TRBD1 reflects the table's D call only, with no check against the DNA. TRBV12-1 is designated a pseudogene. This CDR3 region has 20 residues. CDR3 in amino acids: CASSFSNVDRGDPTNEKLFF. As DNA, the CDR3 is TGTGCCAGCAGCTTCAGCAATGTGGACAGGGGCGATCCAACTAATGAAAAACTGTTTTTT.

The chain combines TRBV14 with TRBJ1-2; 9 positions match TRBD1. There are 13 residues in the CDR3. The germline V gene has CDR1 SGHDN and CDR2 FVKESK. V lost 0 bases to trimming and J lost 7 bases; unmatched junction nucleotides: 0. The CDR3 is CASSQEDRGGYTF. CDR3 nucleotide sequence: TGTGCCAGCAGCCAAGAGGACAGGGGTGGCTACACCTTC.

The J gene is TRBJ2-1, the V gene TRBV3-1 (or the pseudogene TRBV3-2); 8 positions match TRBD2. In germline, CDR1 is LGHDT, CDR2 YNNKEL (reference sequence). Trimming removed 6 bases from V and 4 bases from J; junction bases left unmatched: 8. This CDR3 is 15 amino acids long. CDR3 nucleotide sequence: TGTGCCAGCAGACAAACTAGCGGACCTTACAATGAGCAGTTCTTC. This gives the protein CASRQTSGPYNEQFF.

The genes are TRBV28 and TRBJ2-3; TRBD2 matches at 9 bases. Germline V gene data show CDR1 as MDHEN and CDR2 as SYDVKM. The length of the CDR3 is 14 residues. The ends lost 7 bases at V and 6 bases at J; junction bases unmatched: 8. This CDR3 reads CASIGGRAMDTQYF. DNA of the CDR3: TGTGCCAGCATCGGCGGGAGGGCCATGGATACGCAGTATTTT.

This clone occurred a few times. The chain is built from TRBV3-1 (or the pseudogene TRBV3-2) and TRBJ1-1, with D possibly TRBD1 on 6 matching bases. Trimming took 1 base from V and 4 from J, leaving 10 bases between them. The germline V gene encodes CDR1 LGHDT and CDR2 YNNKEL (reference sequence). The CDR3 is 14 amino acids. CDR3 protein: CASSQVRGATEAFF. CDR3 nucleotide sequence: TGTGCCAGCAGCCAAGTCCGGGGGGCCACTGAAGCTTTCTTT.

V is TRBV5-4 and J is TRBJ2-5; possibly TRBD1 or TRBD2 for D (5 bases each). Germline CDR1 SGHNT, CDR2 YYREEE (reference sequence). This CDR3 has 14 amino acids. V was clipped by 0 bases and J by 1 base, with 7 bases between them. The CDR3 here is CASSLAGTQETQYF. In DNA, the CDR3 is TGTGCCAGCAGCTTGGCAGGGACCCAAGAGACCCAGTACTTC.

V gene TRBV19 combines with J gene TRBJ2-2; D tentatively reads TRBD1 or TRBD2 (6 bases each). Per germline, CDR1 LNHDA and CDR2 SQIVND (reference sequence). The CDR3 totals 16 residues. Trimming removed 8 bases at V and 6 bases at J, with 22 bases between. This chain's CDR3 is CASAPWRGVKSGELFF. The DNA for the CDR3 is TGTGCCAGTGCGCCGTGGAGGGGGGTTAAATCCGGGGAGCTGTTTTTT.

The gene calls are TRBV20-1 and TRBJ2-3; D ambiguous. In germline, CDR1 is DFQATT, CDR2 SNEGSKA (reference sequence). Trimming cost V 6 bases and J 8 bases, with 9 bases left between them. The CDR3 spans 10 residues. CDR3 region: CSAGEVTQYF. Written as DNA, the CDR3 is TGCAGTGCCGGCGAGGTTACGCAGTATTTT.

This clone was found once. CDR3 in amino acids: CASSQVSEANEQFF. CDR3 in DNA: TGCGCCAGCAGCCAAGTGTCCGAAGCGAATGAGCAGTTCTTC. The gene calls are TRBV4-1 and TRBJ2-1; D gene unclear. Looked up from germline, CDR1 is MGHRA and CDR2 is YSYEKL. The CDR3 runs 14 residues. Trimming removed 1 base at V and 7 bases at J, with 11 bases between.

The chain combines TRBV21-1 with TRBJ1-5. TRBV21-1 is deemed a pseudogene. The CDR3 has 17 residues. CDR3 nucleotides: TGTGCCAGCAGCAATCAGCACAGCCGCGGTCCAATGTTTCCCCAGCATTTT. Translated: CASSNQHSRGPMFPQHF.

The V and J genes are TRBV28 and TRBJ2-7, with D perhaps matching TRBD1 or TRBD2 (5 bases each). This CDR3 comprises 15 residues. V lost 4 bases and J lost 1, with 14 bases in between. The germline V gene has CDR1 MDHEN and CDR2 SYDVKM. This CDR3 reads CASSSPGTGSYEQYF. The CDR3 DNA is TGTGCCAGCAGTTCCCCCGGGACCGGTTCCTACGAGCAGTACTTC.

V is TRBV7-2 and J is TRBJ1-1; D is possibly TRBD1 (5 bases). In germline, CDR1 is SGHTA, CDR2 FQGNSA. This CDR3 spans 12 amino acids. Trimming stripped 2 bases from V and 11 bases from J, with 12 bases between. CDR3 in amino acids: CASSLLGLGAFF. The CDR3 bases are TGTGCCAGCAGCTTATTGGGACTCGGGGCTTTCTTT. The full variable domain, its missing parts supplied by reference TRBV7-2 and TRBJ1-1, is GAGVSQSPSNKVTEKGKDVELRCDPISGHTALYWYRQSLGQGLEFLIYFQGNSAPDKSGLPSDRFSAERTGGSVSTLTIQRTQQEDSAVYLCASSLLGLGAFFGQGTRLTVV.

The rearrangement joins TRBV10-2 to TRBJ2-3; 8 bases are shared with TRBD2. V lost 8 bases to trimming and J lost 6 bases; unmatched junction nucleotides: 7. The CDR3 spans 13 residues. The germline CDR1 and CDR2 sequences are WSHSY and SAAADI. CDR3 nucleotides: TGCGCCAGCTATAGCGGGACCGGGGATACGCAGTATTTT. The encoded protein is CASYSGTGDTQYF.

The chain carries TRBV4-1 and TRBJ2-7, with TRBD1 matching 8 bases. The J segment lost 5 bases and the V segment lost 4 bases, leaving 10 bases of the junction unmatched. This CDR3 is 15 amino acids long. Germline CDR1 is MGHRA and CDR2 is YSYEKL. The CDR3 DNA reads TGCGCCAGCAGCCTCGCCGATTGGACAGGGAACGAGCAGTACTTC. It encodes CASSLADWTGNEQYF.

The gene calls are TRBV7-2 and TRBJ2-2; unclear D gene. Germline CDR1 reads SGHTA; CDR2 reads FQGNSA. The germline V and J ends were trimmed by 2 bases and 9 bases, with 10 bases remaining between them. The CDR3 is made up of 13 amino acids. CDR3 loop: CASSLSVRWELFF. CDR3 DNA: TGTGCCAGCAGCTTATCAGTGAGGTGGGAGCTGTTTTTT.

The rearrangement joins TRBV5-1 to TRBJ1-6; D call uncertain. Trimming left V 0 bases short and J 6 bases short, with 7 bases between. This CDR3 has 14 residues. Germline-derived CDR1 and CDR2 are SGHRS and YFSETQ. Here the CDR3 reads CASSLGPSNSPLHF. The CDR3 bases are TGCGCCAGCAGCTTGGGGCCCTCTAATTCACCCCTCCACTTT.

This sequence joins TRBV21-1 and TRBJ1-2. TRBV21-1 counts as a pseudogene. The CDR3 covers 14 residues. The CDR3 region is CASSKFMSPVCIPF. CDR3 DNA sequence: TGTGCCAGCAGCAAATTTATGTCGCCCGTTTGCATCCCCTTC.

The chain uses TRBV13 and TRBJ2-3; either TRBD1 or TRBD2 may supply D (5 bases each). Germline lookup yields CDR1 PRHDT and CDR2 FYEKMQ (reference sequence). The length of the CDR3 is 16 residues. V was clipped by 4 bases and J by 2 bases, with 16 bases between them. In nucleotides, the CDR3 is TGTGCCAGCAGCTCCGGGACCGCTCTCAACACAGATACGCAGTATTTT. It translates to CASSSGTALNTDTQYF. Full variable domain (outside the CDR3, taken from reference TRBV13 and TRBJ2-3): AAGVIQSPRHLIKEKRETATLKCYPIPRHDTVYWYQQGPGQDPQFLISFYEKMQSDKGSIPDRFSAQQFSDYHSELNMSSLELGDSALYFCASSSGTALNTDTQYFGPGTRLTVL.

The rearrangement links TRBV2 to TRBJ2-3; TRBD2 matches 8 bases. The CDR3 has 15 amino acids. Per germline, CDR1 SNHLY and CDR2 FYNNEI. Unmatched junction bases numbered 10, after V lost 7 bases and J lost 4 bases. In nucleotides, the CDR3 is TGTGCCAGCACCTTAAGCGGGAGCAAGGCAGATACGCAGTATTTT. Translating it yields CASTLSGSKADTQYF.

The CDR3 region has the DNA TGTGCCAGCATTAGGACTAGACCACCTAATGAAAAACTGTTTTTT. The encoded protein is CASIRTRPPNEKLFF. The chain employs TRBV9 and TRBJ1-4; D is uncertain. V gave up 6 bases and J gave up 3 bases, with 15 bases separating them. This CDR3 region has 15 residues. Germline loops: CDR1 SGDLS, CDR2 YYNGEE.

This clone was recorded once. The chain has TRBV6-1 and TRBJ1-1; 9 bases map to TRBD1. V lost 3 bases to trimming and J lost 5 bases; unmatched junction nucleotides: 7. The CDR3 is made up of 15 amino acids. The germline CDR1 and CDR2 sequences are MNHNS and SASEGT. CDR3 sequence reads: CASSDGQGLGTEAFF. The CDR3 nucleotides are TGTGCCAGCAGTGACGGACAGGGGCTGGGAACTGAAGCTTTCTTT.

This sequence joins TRBV6-1 and TRBJ2-5, with 9 bases aligning to TRBD2. This CDR3 has 18 residues. CDR1 and CDR2 (germline): MNHNS, SASEGT. V lost 4 bases and J lost 5; bases outside the gene matches: 17. The CDR3: CASSARGAAGGPRETQYF. The CDR3 DNA sequence: TGTGCCAGCAGTGCACGGGGGGCGGCGGGAGGGCCGCGTGAGACCCAGTACTTC.

The chain employs TRBV24-1 and TRBJ2-1; D may be TRBD2 (7 bases). V lost 9 bases to trimming and J lost 7 bases, with 21 bases between them. CDR3 length: 15 amino acids. Germline V gene data show CDR1 as KGHDR and CDR2 as SFDVKD. This chain's CDR3 is CATGGGLQTGNEQFF. CDR3 bases: TGTGCCACCGGGGGGGGGCTACAAACGGGGAATGAGCAGTTCTTC.

This chain links TRBV10-3 with TRBJ1-4, with 7 bases matching TRBD1. Germline V gives CDR1 ENHRY, CDR2 SYGVKD. The V segment lost 0 bases and the J segment 8 bases; nucleotides outside the gene matches: 6. There are 15 residues in the CDR3. The CDR3 sequence: CAISESIQGGEKLFF. DNA of the CDR3: TGTGCCATCAGTGAGTCGATTCAGGGGGGAGAAAAACTGTTTTTT.

The CDR3 DNA reads as TGCGCCAGCAGTCAATCGGTAACGGGAACCCACGACGAGCAGTACTTC. Protein: CASSQSVTGTHDEQYF. The chain joins TRBV23-1 to TRBJ2-7; D possibly corresponds to TRBD2 (5 bases). TRBV23-1 is assigned to the ORF class and has an uncertain function. The CDR3 loop spans 16 amino acids. V was clipped by 0 bases and J by 5 bases, with 17 bases between them.

The chain is built from TRBV11-2 and TRBJ1-4; 8 bases line up with TRBD1. The CDR3 runs to 13 residues. Germline CDR1 and CDR2: SGHAT and FQNNGV. V gave up 5 bases and J gave up 11 bases; unmatched junction bases: 7. The CDR3 bases are TGTGCCAGCAGCACGGGACAGGCACAGAAACTGTTTTTT. As protein: CASSTGQAQKLFF.